What follows are 10 T cell receptor beta chains derived from one specimen sequenced in a study of OX40 agonist ivuxolimab in advanced cancers. The table came from immunoSEQ multiplex PCR; TCRdb's copy has only in-frame clones and leaves some out. The table includes fewer than 70,000 clones, approximately 80% detected once. The sequencing used CD4+ or CD8+ T cells sorted from blood, collected in a trial of the OX40 agonist ivuxolimab. These receptors were obtained from an adult with an advanced solid tumor such as melanoma, head and neck, liver or kidney cancer.

The rearrangement links TRBV4-1 to TRBJ1-2, with 8 bases identical to TRBD1. The CDR3 is 17 amino acids. From germline, CDR1 is MGHRA and CDR2 YSYEKL. The V gene end was trimmed by 0 bases and the J gene end by 6 bases; junction bases not matched to a gene: 12. The CDR3 DNA reads as TGCGCCAGCAGCCAAGATACGGCAGGGGGCGTTCCCAATGGCTACACCTTC. Its protein is CASSQDTAGGVPNGYTF.

This sequence joins TRBV11-2 and TRBJ1-5; D is possibly TRBD1 (5 bases). CDR3 length equals 15 residues. Germline assignment: CDR1 SGHAT and CDR2 FQNNGV. V was trimmed by 1 base and J by 4 bases, leaving 11 bases between them. The CDR3 reads CASSLGQGPNQPQHF. DNA of the CDR3: TGTGCCAGCAGCTTAGGGCAGGGCCCTAATCAGCCCCAGCATTTT. The full variable domain, rest sourced from reference TRBV11-2 and TRBJ1-5, is EAGVAQSPRYKIIEKRQSVAFWCNPISGHATLYWYQQILGQGPKLLIQFQNNGVVDDSQLPKDRFSAERLKGVDSTLKIQPAKLEDSAVYLCASSLGQGPNQPQHFGDGTRLSIL.

This sequence joins TRBV7-9 and TRBJ2-1, with D unresolved. The length of the CDR3 is 13 residues. Germline V gene data show CDR1 as SEHNR and CDR2 as FQNEAQ (reference sequence). V was shortened by 0 bases and J by 9 bases, with 9 bases between the two germline ends. The CDR3 region has the DNA TGTGCCAGCAGCTTAGCGGGTAGTGGTGAGCAGTTCTTC. It translates to CASSLAGSGEQFF.

This chain uses TRBV7-6 with TRBJ2-5, with 8 positions matching TRBD2. This CDR3 is 14 amino acids long. With 1 base clipped from V and 5 bases from J, the junction kept 3 bases outside the gene matches. Germline loops: CDR1 SGHVS, CDR2 FNYEAQ. The CDR3 protein is CASSLGPGGETQYF. In DNA form, the CDR3 reads TGTGCCAGCAGCTTAGGTCCGGGGGGGGAGACCCAGTACTTC.

This clone came up a few times. V is TRBV6-1 and J is TRBJ1-6; possibly TRBD1 for D (6 bases). This CDR3 region has 14 residues. Trimming stripped 8 bases from V and 8 bases from J, with 16 bases between. Germline V gene lookup returns CDR1 MNHNS and CDR2 SASEGT. The CDR3 here is CASLPAGQHSPLHF. CDR3 in DNA: TGTGCCAGCTTACCAGCAGGACAGCATTCACCCCTCCACTTT.

This sequence joins TRBV11-3 and TRBJ1-2, with 8 bases aligning to TRBD1. Germline assignment: CDR1 SGHNT and CDR2 YENEEA. The CDR3 has 13 amino acids. The junction had 1 base not matched to a gene; V was cut back by 1 base and J by 6 bases. In DNA, the CDR3 is TGTGCCAGCAGCTTAGCAGGGGGCCATGGCTACACCTTC. As protein: CASSLAGGHGYTF.

The V and J genes are TRBV9 and TRBJ1-1; D is unresolved. Germline CDR1 and CDR2: SGDLS and YYNGEE. The CDR3 is 15 amino acids. V was cut by 2 bases and J by 3 bases, with 14 bases left in between. CDR3 bases: TGTGCCAGCAGCGTGTTGGCGTCTGGGGACACTGAAGCTTTCTTT. This codes for CASSVLASGDTEAFF.

A word on this clone: This same CDR3 is encoded by further DNA sequences in the sample. J is TRBJ2-3 and V is TRBV6-1; D unresolved. Trimming took off 6 bases at V and 2 bases at J, with 3 bases between the two ends. Germline V gene sequence: CDR1 MNHNS, CDR2 SASEGT. The CDR3 is 11 residues long. The chain's CDR3 is CASRDTDTQYF. DNA for the CDR3: TGTGCCAGCAGAGACACAGATACGCAGTATTTT.

The chain uses TRBV18 and TRBJ2-3; 12 bases are a match to TRBD2. V lost 2 bases to trimming and J lost 0 bases; unmatched junction nucleotides: 3. This CDR3 has 17 amino acids. CDR1 is KGHSH, CDR2 LQKENI, per germline. For the CDR3, the DNA is TGTGCCAGCTCACCAGGACTAGCGGGGCGGAGCACAGATACGCAGTATTTT. Translating it yields CASSPGLAGRSTDTQYF.

The gene calls are TRBV5-4 and TRBJ2-5; TRBD2 aligns across 7 bases. Trimming at V came to 3 bases and at J to 2 bases, leaving 10 bases not matched to a gene. The CDR3 spans 16 residues. The V gene's germline CDR1 is SGHNT and CDR2 YYREEE (reference sequence). CDR3 loop: CASSSTASSGQETQYF. CDR3 bases: TGTGCCAGCAGCTCCACCGCTTCTAGCGGACAAGAGACCCAGTACTTC.